The 29 T cell receptor beta chains listed next were all sequenced from one sample in a study of cytomegalovirus exposure and HLA in healthy donors. Sequencing used immunoSEQ multiplex PCR; TCRdb keeps in-frame clones, though not all of them. In the table there are roughly 140,000 clones, approximately 91% of which are singletons. Sequenced sample: PBMCs. Source of these receptors: a woman younger than 35 in good health and CMV-seropositive.

This clone was observed a single time. This chain connects TRBV5-4 to TRBJ1-1; 9 bases line up with TRBD1. This CDR3 has 19 residues. V trimming: 4 bases; J trimming: 1 base; junction bases outside the gene matches: 17. The germline V gene encodes CDR1 SGHNT and CDR2 YYREEE (reference sequence). The CDR3 protein is CASSAGTTLRTGANTEAFF. As DNA, the CDR3 is TGTGCCAGCAGCGCTGGAACAACGCTACGGACAGGGGCGAACACTGAAGCTTTCTTT. Drawing the rest from reference TRBV5-4 and TRBJ1-1, the complete variable domain is ETGVTQSPTHLIKTRGQQVTLRCSSQSGHNTVSWYQQALGQGPQFIFQYYREEENGRGNFPPRFSGLQFPNYSSELNVNALELDDSALYLCASSAGTTLRTGANTEAFFGQGTRLTVV.

The V and J genes are TRBV30 and TRBJ2-4; D uncertain. The CDR3 loop spans 14 amino acids. The V end was cut by 1 base, the J end by 5 bases, with 12 bases between. Germline CDR1 is GTSNPN and CDR2 is SVGIG (reference sequence). CDR3 nucleotide sequence: TGTGCCTGGAGTGGCAGGTGGCGTCAAAACATTCAGTACTTC. Translation: CAWSGRWRQNIQYF. Full variable domain (missing parts from reference TRBV30 and TRBJ2-4): SQTIHQWPATLVQPVGSPLSLECTVEGTSNPNLYWYRQAAGRGLQLLFYSVGIGQISSEVPQNLSASRPQDRQFILSSKKLLLSDSGFYLCAWSGRWRQNIQYFGAGTRLSVL.

V and J are TRBV13 and TRBJ1-2, with D maybe TRBD1 (5 bases). The ends were cut back, 2 bases at V and 2 bases at J, with 12 bases in the middle. Germline V gene data show CDR1 as PRHDT and CDR2 as FYEKMQ (reference sequence). The length of the CDR3 is 15 residues. CDR3 coding DNA: TGTGCCAGCAGCTTAACTGCAGGGCTGAACTATGGCTACACCTTC. It specifies CASSLTAGLNYGYTF.

The chain recombines TRBV29-1 with TRBJ2-5; TRBD2 matches 8 bases. Germline loops: CDR1 SQVTM, CDR2 ANQGSEA. J was trimmed by 1 base and V by 3 bases; bases with no gene match: 7. The CDR3 consists of 15 residues. The CDR3 loop is CSVERIAGFQETQYF. CDR3 bases: TGCAGCGTTGAGCGTATAGCGGGGTTCCAAGAGACCCAGTACTTC.

The chain is built from TRBV7-8 and TRBJ2-7; D ambiguous. The CDR3 is made up of 11 amino acids. Germline V lookup: CDR1 SGHVS, CDR2 FQNEAQ. V dropped 4 bases and J dropped 3 bases, with 4 bases sitting between them. As DNA, the CDR3 is TGTGCCAGCAGCTCTTACTACGAGCAGTACTTC. Protein product: CASSSYYEQYF.

The chain has TRBV18 and TRBJ1-2; 7 bases are shared with TRBD1. CDR3 length: 17 residues. After removal of 4 bases from V and 4 bases from J, the junction contained 15 bases not matched to a gene. CDR1 and CDR2 (germline): KGHSH, LQKENI. The CDR3 DNA sequence: TGTGCCAGCTCACTATATACAGGACAGGCGGGAATCTATGGCTACACCTTC. Its translation is CASSLYTGQAGIYGYTF. Filled out from reference TRBV18 and TRBJ1-2, the complete variable domain reads NAGVMQNPRHLVRRRGQEARLRCSPMKGHSHVYWYRQLPEEGLKFMVYLQKENIIDESGMPKERFSAEFPKEGPSILRIQQVVRGDSAAYFCASSLYTGQAGIYGYTFGSGTRLTVV.

This clone was seen a few times. The J gene is TRBJ2-2, the V gene TRBV7-9; no reliable D call. Trimming left V 5 bases short and J 7 bases short, with 11 bases between. The CDR3 consists of 13 residues. Germline V gives CDR1 SEHNR, CDR2 FQNEAQ (reference sequence). CDR3 nucleotide sequence: TGTGCCAGCAGCCAGCGAGTGGACGGGGAGCTGTTTTTT. Translation: CASSQRVDGELFF.

The rearrangement links TRBV6-5 to TRBJ1-5; 10 bases are shared with TRBD1. The CDR3 covers 13 residues. Germline assignment: CDR1 MNHEY and CDR2 SVGAGI. The V and J ends lost 7 bases and 6 bases, in that order; junction bases with no gene match: 3. The CDR3 is CASTRTGGQPQHF. The CDR3 DNA follows: TGTGCCAGCACCAGGACAGGGGGTCAGCCCCAGCATTTT.

The chain recombines TRBV20-1 with TRBJ2-5; D gene unclear. This CDR3 has 11 amino acids. V shed 6 bases and J shed 5 bases, with 10 bases lying between them. CDR1 is DFQATT, CDR2 SNEGSKA, per germline (reference sequence). The CDR3 here is CSASEWETQYF. Here the CDR3 DNA reads TGCAGTGCGTCGGAGTGGGAGACCCAGTACTTC.

The V and J genes are TRBV5-1 and TRBJ2-7; no definite D call. Trimming took off 0 bases at V and 7 bases at J, with 17 bases between the two ends. The CDR3 is 15 amino acids. Germline V CDR1 and CDR2: SGHRS, YFSETQ. The CDR3 protein is CASSLVLDRSGEQYF. The DNA of the CDR3 is TGCGCCAGCAGCTTGGTACTTGATCGGTCCGGGGAGCAGTACTTC.

V is TRBV5-1 and J is TRBJ2-1; possible D gene TRBD1, 6 bases. Germline-derived CDR1 and CDR2 are SGHRS and YFSETQ. With 4 bases removed from V and 10 bases from J, the gap between germline ends came to 12 bases. The CDR3 is made up of 12 amino acids. The CDR3 coding sequence is TGCGCCAGCAGCCAACAGGGATCCGAGCAGTTCTTC. It translates to CASSQQGSEQFF.

The chain employs TRBV30 and TRBJ1-1; D ambiguous. CDR3 length: 13 amino acids. The V end was cut by 3 bases, the J end by 1 base, with 9 bases between. Germline CDR1 reads GTSNPN; CDR2 reads SVGIG (reference sequence). The CDR3 loop is CAWRAHSNTEAFF. In nucleotides, the CDR3 is TGTGCCTGGAGAGCCCATTCGAACACTGAAGCTTTCTTT.

The chain combines TRBV2 with TRBJ1-4; perhaps TRBD1 as D (5 bases). The CDR3 totals 13 residues. V shed 6 bases and J shed 8 bases, with 13 bases lying between them. Germline CDR1 is SNHLY and CDR2 is FYNNEI. DNA for the CDR3: TGTGCCAGCAGGTACAGGAAAGAGGAAAAACTGTTTTTT. Encoded protein: CASRYRKEEKLFF.

This chain uses TRBV4-1 with TRBJ2-7; perhaps TRBD1 as D (6 bases). Trimming left V 4 bases short and J 0 bases short, with 7 bases between. Germline V gene sequence: CDR1 MGHRA, CDR2 YSYEKL. The CDR3 sequence is 13 residues long. The CDR3 coding sequence is TGCGCCAGCAGCCCGGACAGCTCCTACGAGCAGTACTTC. Protein: CASSPDSSYEQYF.

The chain has TRBV5-1 and TRBJ2-3, with D maybe TRBD2 (5 bases). Trimming shortened V by 4 bases and J by 4 bases, and 13 bases separated the two germline ends. Germline CDR1 reads SGHRS; CDR2 reads YFSETQ. This CDR3 comprises 14 residues. CDR3 nucleotide sequence: TGCGCCAGCAGCCGCAAAGGAGGCGCAGATACGCAGTATTTT. Its translation is CASSRKGGADTQYF.

This clone was picked up one time. This chain joins TRBV7-9 and TRBJ1-3; 8 nucleotides align to TRBD1. After removal of 5 bases from V and 0 bases from J, the junction contained 6 bases not matched to a gene. Germline CDR1 and CDR2: SEHNR and FQNEAQ (reference sequence). CDR3 length: 16 residues. Here the CDR3 reads CASSPDTGGSGNTIYF. Here the CDR3 DNA reads TGTGCCAGCAGCCCGGATACAGGGGGCTCTGGAAACACCATATATTTT. The whole variable domain, remainder taken from reference TRBV7-9 and TRBJ1-3, is DTGVSQNPRHKITKRGQNVTFRCDPISEHNRLYWYRQTLGQGPEFLTYFQNEAQLEKSRLLSDRFSAERPKGSFSTLEIQRTEQGDSAMYLCASSPDTGGSGNTIYFGEGSWLTVV.

This chain connects TRBV7-9 to TRBJ1-1; D might be TRBD1 (5 bases). Germline CDR1 is SEHNR and CDR2 is FQNEAQ (reference sequence). V lost 2 bases and J lost 0, with 10 bases in between. This CDR3 is 15 amino acids long. The CDR3 DNA is TGTGCCAGCAGCTTACGCCAGGGAATGAACACTGAAGCTTTCTTT. It translates to CASSLRQGMNTEAFF.

V and J are TRBV18 and TRBJ2-5; 8 positions agree with TRBD1. Germline loops: CDR1 KGHSH, CDR2 LQKENI. V gave up 6 bases and J gave up 3 bases; unmatched junction bases: 12. This CDR3 spans 16 amino acids. For the CDR3, the DNA is TGTGCCAGCTCCCGGCCCCGACAGGGGAAAGAAGAGACCCAGTACTTC. Its protein product is CASSRPRQGKEETQYF.

J is TRBJ1-4 and V is TRBV5-1; D unresolved. Per germline, CDR1 SGHRS and CDR2 YFSETQ. The V end was cut by 2 bases, the J end by 7 bases, with 9 bases between. The CDR3 consists of 13 residues. CDR3 loop: CASSFSSGEKLFF. The CDR3 region has the DNA TGCGCCAGCAGCTTCTCCTCGGGTGAAAAACTGTTTTTT.

The chain's CDR3 is CASSRNSGSYEQYF. Written as DNA, the CDR3 is TGCGCCAGCAGCCGGAATAGCGGGAGCTACGAGCAGTACTTC. The chain links TRBV4-1 to TRBJ2-7, with 9 nucleotides matching TRBD2. The CDR3 length is 14 residues. Germline-derived CDR1 and CDR2 are MGHRA and YSYEKL. Germline trimming cut 4 bases from V and 3 bases from J; bases unmatched to any gene: 4.

This clone was detected once. The V gene is TRBV9, the J gene TRBJ2-1; 7 bases fit TRBD2. CDR3 length: 17 residues. Unmatched junction bases numbered 6, after V lost 0 bases and J lost 0 bases. Looked up from germline, CDR1 is SGDLS and CDR2 is YYNGEE. The CDR3 region is CASSVVPGGSSYNEQFF. Here the CDR3 DNA reads TGTGCCAGCAGCGTAGTCCCGGGCGGGAGCTCCTACAATGAGCAGTTCTTC.

The chain is built from TRBV5-1 and TRBJ2-5, with 11 bases lining up with TRBD1. The CDR3 loop spans 14 amino acids. With 4 bases clipped from V and 2 bases from J, the junction kept 1 base outside the gene matches. The germline CDR1 and CDR2 sequences are SGHRS and YFSETQ. The DNA of the CDR3 is TGCGCCAGCAGCCGGGACAGGGGGCAAGAGACCCAGTACTTC. Translation: CASSRDRGQETQYF.

This clone appeared a single time. The rearrangement links TRBV7-9 to TRBJ2-3; 9 bases are shared with TRBD2. V gave up 5 bases and J gave up 3 bases; unmatched junction bases: 3. The length of the CDR3 is 14 residues. Germline loops: CDR1 SEHNR, CDR2 FQNEAQ (reference sequence). As DNA, the CDR3 is TGTGCCAGCAGCCCAGCGGGAGGAACAGATACGCAGTATTTT. Translation: CASSPAGGTDTQYF.

The rearrangement uses TRBV6-4 and TRBJ2-3; the match to TRBD2 covers 7 bases. The J segment lost 4 bases and the V segment lost 0 bases, leaving 4 bases of the junction unmatched. Germline V gene lookup returns CDR1 MRHNA and CDR2 SNTAGT. This CDR3 comprises 15 residues. CDR3 in amino acids: CASSDSRREPDTQYF. DNA of the CDR3: TGTGCCAGCAGTGACTCTCGGCGGGAGCCAGATACGCAGTATTTT.

The CDR3 DNA is TGTGCCAGCAGGACTAGTCTGCAAGAGACCCAGTACTTC. Protein product: CASRTSLQETQYF. J is TRBJ2-5 and V is TRBV27; weak D call: TRBD2 (6 bases). V lost 6 bases and J lost 2, with 10 bases in between. CDR3 length: 13 amino acids. In germline, CDR1 is MNHEY, CDR2 SMNVEV (reference sequence).

The V and J genes are TRBV4-3 and TRBJ1-4; 8 bases match TRBD1. Germline CDR1 LGHNA, CDR2 YSLEER. The CDR3 length is 16 residues. V was pared by 1 base and J by 4 bases, with 5 bases of the junction left unmatched. The DNA of the CDR3 is TGCGCCAGCAGCCAAGGGCCAGGGGGCTATAATGAAAAACTGTTTTTT. Its protein product is CASSQGPGGYNEKLFF.

The J gene is TRBJ2-7, the V gene TRBV14; 9 bases map to TRBD1. Germline-derived CDR1 and CDR2 are SGHDN and FVKESK. There are 16 residues in the CDR3. V shed 4 bases and J 4 bases; nucleotides not matched to a gene: 11. This CDR3 reads CASSPPPGQGKYEQYF. The CDR3 DNA reads as TGTGCCAGCAGCCCACCTCCGGGACAGGGCAAGTACGAGCAGTACTTC.

J is TRBJ1-1 and V is TRBV11-2, with D possibly matching TRBD1 (5 bases). Germline V gene sequence: CDR1 SGHAT, CDR2 FQNNGV. Trimming stripped 2 bases from V and 4 bases from J, with 14 bases between. This CDR3 is built from 15 residues. The CDR3 DNA sequence: TGTGCCAGCAGCTTAACCGTGACTAGGGGCACTGAAGCTTTCTTT. It encodes CASSLTVTRGTEAFF.

This sequence joins TRBV4-1 and TRBJ2-7, with D hard to call. Germline V lookup: CDR1 MGHRA, CDR2 YSYEKL. V dropped 2 bases and J dropped 3 bases, with 5 bases sitting between them. The CDR3 consists of 12 residues. The CDR3 sequence: CASSQTIYEQYF. In nucleotides, the CDR3 is TGCGCCAGCAGCCAAACAATCTACGAGCAGTACTTC.